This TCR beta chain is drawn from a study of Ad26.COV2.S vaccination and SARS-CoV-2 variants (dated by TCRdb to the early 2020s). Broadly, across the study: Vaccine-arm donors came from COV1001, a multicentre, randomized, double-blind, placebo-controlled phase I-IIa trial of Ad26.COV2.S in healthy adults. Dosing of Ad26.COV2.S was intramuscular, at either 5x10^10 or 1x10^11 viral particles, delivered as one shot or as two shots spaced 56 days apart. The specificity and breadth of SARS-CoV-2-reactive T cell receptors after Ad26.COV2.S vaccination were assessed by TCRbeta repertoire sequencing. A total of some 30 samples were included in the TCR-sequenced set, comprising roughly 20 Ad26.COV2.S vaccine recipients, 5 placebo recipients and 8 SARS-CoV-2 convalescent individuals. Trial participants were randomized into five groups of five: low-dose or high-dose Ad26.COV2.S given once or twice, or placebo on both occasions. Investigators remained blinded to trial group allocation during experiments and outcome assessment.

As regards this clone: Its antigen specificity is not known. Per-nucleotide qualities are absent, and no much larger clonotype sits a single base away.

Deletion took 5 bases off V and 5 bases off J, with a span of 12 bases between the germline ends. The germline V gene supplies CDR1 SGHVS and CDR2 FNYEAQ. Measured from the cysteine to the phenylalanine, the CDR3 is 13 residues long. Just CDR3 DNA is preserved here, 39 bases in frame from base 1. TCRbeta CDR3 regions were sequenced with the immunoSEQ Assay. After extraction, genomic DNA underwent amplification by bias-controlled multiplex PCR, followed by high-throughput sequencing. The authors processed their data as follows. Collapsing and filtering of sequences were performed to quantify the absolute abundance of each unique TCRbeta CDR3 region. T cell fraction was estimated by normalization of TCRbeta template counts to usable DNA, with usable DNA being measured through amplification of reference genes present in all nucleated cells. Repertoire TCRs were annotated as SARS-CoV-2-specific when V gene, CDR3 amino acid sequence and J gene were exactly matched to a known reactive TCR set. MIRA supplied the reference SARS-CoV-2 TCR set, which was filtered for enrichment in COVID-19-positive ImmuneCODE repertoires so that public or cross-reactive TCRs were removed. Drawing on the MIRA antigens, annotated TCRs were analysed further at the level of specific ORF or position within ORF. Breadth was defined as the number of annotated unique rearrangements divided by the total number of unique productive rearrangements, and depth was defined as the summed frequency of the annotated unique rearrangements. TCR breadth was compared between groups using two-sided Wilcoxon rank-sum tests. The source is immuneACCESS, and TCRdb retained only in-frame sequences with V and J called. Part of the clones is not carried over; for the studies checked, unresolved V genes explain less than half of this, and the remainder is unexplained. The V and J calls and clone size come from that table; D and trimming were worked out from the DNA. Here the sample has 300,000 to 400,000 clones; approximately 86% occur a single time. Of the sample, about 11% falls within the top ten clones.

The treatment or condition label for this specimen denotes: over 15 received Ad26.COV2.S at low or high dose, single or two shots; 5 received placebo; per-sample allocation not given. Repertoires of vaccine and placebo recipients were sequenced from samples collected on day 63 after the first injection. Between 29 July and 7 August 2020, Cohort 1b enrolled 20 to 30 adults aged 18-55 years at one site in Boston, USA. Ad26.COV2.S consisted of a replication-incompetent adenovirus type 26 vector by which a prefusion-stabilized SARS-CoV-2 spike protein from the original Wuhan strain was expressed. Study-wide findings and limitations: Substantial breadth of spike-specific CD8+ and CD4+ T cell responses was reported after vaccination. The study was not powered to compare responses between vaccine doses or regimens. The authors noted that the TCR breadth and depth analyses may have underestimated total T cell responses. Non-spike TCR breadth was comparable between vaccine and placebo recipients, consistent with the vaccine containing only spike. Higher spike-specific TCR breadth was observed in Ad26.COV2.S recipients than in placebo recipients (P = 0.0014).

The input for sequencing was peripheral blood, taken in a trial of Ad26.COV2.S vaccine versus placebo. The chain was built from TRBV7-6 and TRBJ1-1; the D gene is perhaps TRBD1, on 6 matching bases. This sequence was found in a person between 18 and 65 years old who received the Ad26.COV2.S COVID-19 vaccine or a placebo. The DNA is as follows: TGTGCCAGCAGCCGGGGGCTAGGGACTGAAGCTTTCTTT. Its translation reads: CASSRGLGTEAFF.